One sample yielded the 12 T cell receptor beta chains listed below, sequenced in a study of breast tumors, draining lymph nodes, adjacent tissues. TCRdb re-analysed the multiplex PCR reads in MiXCR, keeping a single row per CDR3 protein. Among more than 250,000 distinct CDR3 sequences listed, under 35% were seen once. Breast cancer patients provided tissue from their axillary draining lymph nodes. Sequencing input: axillary lymph node tissue. The receptors derive from a female donor with breast cancer. Some clones in this sample may be carry-over from other donors' samples.

This clonotype came up a few times. A much bigger clone sits one base away, suggesting this may be a read error. The rearrangement links TRBV5-1 to TRBJ2-1; 9 bases match TRBD1. This CDR3 comprises 13 residues. CDR1 is SGHRS, CDR2 YFSETQ, per germline. As DNA, the CDR3 is TGCGCCAGCAGCGGACAGGGGAACGATGACCAGTTCTTC. Translating it yields CASSGQGNDDQFF.

This clonotype was seen a few times. Possible read error: a much larger clone is one base away. The conserved phenylalanine or tryptophan normally closing the CDR3 is absent here, so this likely arose from a read error. This sequence joins TRBV7-6 and TRBJ2-7; perhaps TRBD1 as D (6 bases). CDR1 is SGHVS, CDR2 FNYEAQ, per germline. V lost 1 base, J lost 9 bases, and 16 bases lay in between. The CDR3 length is 14 residues. The CDR3 sequence: CASSLEPGQGVQYL. CDR3 DNA sequence: TGTGCCAGCAGCTTAGAGCCGGGACAAGGGGTGCAGTACCTC.

At least ten counts were recorded for this clonotype. The chain joins TRBV19 to TRBJ1-5; TRBD1 might be the D (6 bases). The CDR3 sequence is 20 residues long. Germline V gives CDR1 LNHDA, CDR2 SQIVND (reference sequence). Deletions cut 5 bases from V and 0 bases from J, with 26 bases between. The CDR3 protein is CASSAPRDRDTKNSNQPQHF. The CDR3 nucleotides are TGTGCCAGTAGTGCACCAAGGGACCGGGACACAAAAAATAGCAATCAGCCCCAGCATTTT.

This clonotype was counted at least ten times. CDR3 in amino acids: CASSTGPGSTF. DNA for the CDR3: TGTGCCAGCAGTACCGGCCCCGGATCCACCTTC. This chain uses TRBV12-3 or TRBV12-4 with TRBJ1-2, with D unclear. The CDR3 is 11 amino acids. The V end was cut by 5 bases, the J end by 13 bases, with 14 bases between.

A remark on this clonotype: A much larger clone lies a single base off, so this may be a read error. Here the CDR3 DNA reads TGTGCCAGCAGCCCCAGTCTAACCAACTCCTACGAGCAGTACTTC. This codes for CASSPSLTNSYEQYF. This rearrangement joins TRBV6-6 to TRBJ2-7; D is ambiguous. The CDR3 has 15 residues. Germline V lookup: CDR1 MNHNY, CDR2 SVGAGI (reference sequence). Trimming pared 6 bases from V and 0 bases from J, leaving 15 bases between.

To note about this clonotype: A much bigger clone sits one base away, suggesting this may be a read error. The chain carries TRBV6-5 and TRBJ1-5; D call uncertain. Germline CDR1 MNHEY, CDR2 SVGAGI. This CDR3 contains 14 residues. This chain's CDR3 is CASSRKHSNQPRHF. CDR3 DNA: TGTGCCAGCAGCCGGAAACATAGCAATCAGCCCCGGCATTTT.

This clonotype was counted many times. DNA for the CDR3: TGCGCCAGCAGCTTGGGGGGCGGCGGGTCGAACACCGGGGAGCTGTTTTTT. Amino acid sequence: CASSLGGGGSNTGELFF. The chain links TRBV5-1 to TRBJ2-2, with D perhaps TRBD1 or TRBD2 (5 bases each). Between the trimmed V and J ends, which lost 0 bases and 0 bases, there was a span of 12 bases. CDR1 SGHRS and CDR2 YFSETQ come from the germline V gene. This CDR3 has 17 residues. Together with reference TRBV5-1 and TRBJ2-2, the CDR3 gives the full variable domain: KAGVTQTPRYLIKTRGQQVTLSCSPISGHRSVSWYQQTPGQGLQFLFEYFSETQRNKGNFPGRFSGRQFSNSRSEMNVSTLELGDSALYLCASSLGGGGSNTGELFFGEGSRLTVL.

At least ten counts were recorded for this clonotype. The J gene is TRBJ2-6, the V gene TRBV7-6; perhaps D is TRBD1 or TRBD2 (5 bases each). This CDR3 is built from 18 residues. Trimming stripped 5 bases from V and 0 bases from J, with 17 bases between. CDR1 and CDR2 (germline): SGHVS, FNYEAQ. The CDR3 reads CASSPGTRGNSGANVLTF. CDR3 sequence (DNA): TGTGCCAGCAGCCCCGGGACGAGGGGCAACTCTGGGGCCAACGTCCTGACTTTC.

This clonotype was seen a handful of times. A much larger clone differs by one base, so this may be a read error. This chain links TRBV7-6 with TRBJ2-2, with a weak D call TRBD2 (5 bases). CDR1 and CDR2 (germline): SGHVS, FNYEAQ. The CDR3 runs to 17 residues. Trimming stripped 4 bases from V and 3 bases from J, with 18 bases between. CDR3 region: CASSSSVAGRDTGELFF. CDR3 bases: TGTGCCAGCAGCTCGTCGGTGGCGGGCCGGGACACCGGGGAGCTGTTTTTT.

Many counts were recorded for this clonotype. The chain joins TRBV19 to TRBJ2-1; 9 positions match TRBD1. The V segment lost 2 bases and the J segment 7 bases; nucleotides outside the gene matches: 9. The CDR3 runs to 16 residues. Germline V gives CDR1 LNHDA, CDR2 SQIVND (reference sequence). Here the CDR3 DNA reads TGTGCCAGTAGTATATGGGGGGGGACAGGGTCGAATGAGCAGTTCTTC. Amino acids: CASSIWGGTGSNEQFF.

Ten or more counts support this clonotype. V and J are TRBV29-1 and TRBJ2-3; 8 nucleotides line up with TRBD2. Germline V gene lookup returns CDR1 SQVTM and CDR2 ANQGSEA. V was pared by 3 bases and J by 0 bases, with 5 bases of the junction left unmatched. This CDR3 has 15 residues. Here the CDR3 DNA reads TGCAGCGTTGAGGTAACGGGAGGGAGCACAGATACGCAGTATTTT. Amino acids: CSVEVTGGSTDTQYF.

This clonotype was seen repeatedly, ten times or more. This chain uses TRBV14 with TRBJ2-7, with a weak D call TRBD1 (6 bases). This CDR3 has 12 residues. Trimming removed 6 bases from V and 1 base from J, with 7 bases in between. Germline V gene data show CDR1 as SGHDN and CDR2 as FVKESK. CDR3 sequence reads: CASRGQSYEQYF. As DNA, the CDR3 is TGTGCCAGCAGAGGACAGTCCTACGAGCAGTACTTC.